This T cell receptor (beta chain) was sequenced for a study of T-cell memory formation after mild COVID-19. Study observations and caveats: CD4/CD8 balance characterized clones contracting day 15 to 85, and CD4+ skew characterized later expanders. Contracting CD4+ clones lay largely in CM and EM, with CD8+ ones residing in EMRA. Among clones peaking at day 37 in the second wave, SARS-CoV-2 specificity remained unconfirmed.

The CDR3 is 13 residues long. The V and J ends lost 2 bases and 4 bases respectively, with 9 bases between them. The table lists this clonotype with many counts. Its antigen is currently unknown. TCRdb independently ran MiXCR on the 5' RACE reads; one entry per CDR3 protein. This table has about 430,000 distinct CDR3 sequences, roughly 26% appearing once. The receptor comes from an adult woman who had mild COVID-19 (a few samples of this study predate the infection). Cell type and time point are not known. The sequencing input was PBMCs or a T cell subset sorted from them (not recorded which). This chain links TRBV12-3 or TRBV12-4 with TRBJ2-7; D ambiguous. The DNA for the CDR3 is TGTGCCAGCAGTTTAAGTAAGAAATACGAGCAGTACTTC. Residues: CASSLSKKYEQYF.